The TCR beta chain under discussion was sequenced for a study of PD-L1 blockade in urothelial cancer. Study-wide context: The median T cell count in blood samples was roughly 140,000. Study observations and caveats: Lower pretreatment blood TCR clonality, under the median, predicted better survival, researchers reported.

Synthetic TCR analog templates were spiked into all PCRs individually. Assay used: immunoSEQ multiplex PCR; TCRdb lists only in-frame clones, some missing. The table shows 45,000 to 60,000 clones, with roughly 80% occurring only once. Worth noting for this clone: Its matching antigen is unknown.

Time point reported: pretreatment peripheral blood. The length of the CDR3 is 16 residues. Germline values: CDR1 SGHRS, CDR2 YFSETQ. V shed 0 bases and J 1 base; nucleotides not matched to a gene: 4. The rearrangement links TRBV5-1 to TRBJ2-5; 9 bases fit TRBD1. Specimen: PBMCs, collected around atezolizumab (anti-PD-L1) treatment. The TCR comes from a middle-aged man with urothelial cancer. The CDR3 nucleotides are TGCGCCAGCAGCTTGGACAGGGGGCCACCCCAAGAGACCCAGTACTTC. Amino acids: CASSLDRGPPQETQYF.